The TCR beta chain under discussion was sequenced for a study of cytomegalovirus exposure and HLA in healthy donors. General observations from the study: Fewer N-insertions than the 666-donor mean were reportedly shown by an Asian-associated ancestry cluster in a later analysis.

Details on this clone: Its antigen is not identified.

Primers: 60 Vbeta forward and 13 Jbeta reverse. Here immunoSEQ multiplex PCR was the method, and the copy in TCRdb shows in-frame clones only, minus some. The sample consists of about 120,000 clones, 55% to 65% of them appearing once. Sequenced material: PBMCs. This TCR was recovered from a woman aged 40 to 50 in good health and CMV-seropositive.

This CDR3 is CAISESGLAGDNEQFF. The CDR3, as DNA: TGTGCCATCAGTGAGTCAGGACTAGCGGGGGACAATGAGCAGTTCTTC. The chain carries TRBV10-3 and TRBJ2-1; 13 nucleotides agree with TRBD2. Germline V gives CDR1 ENHRY, CDR2 SYGVKD. This CDR3 comprises 16 residues. J lost 5 bases, V lost 0 bases, and 1 base had no gene match.